Each of the 30 T cell receptor beta chains below was sequenced from the same sample in a study of blood T cell repertoires in COVID-19. Generated by immunoSEQ multiplex PCR, the TCRdb table keeps only in-frame clones and is missing some. The sample contains 310,000 or so clones, around 82% of which appear only once. The specimen was peripheral blood. Receptors originate from a woman aged 45 to 65 with acute or convalescent COVID-19.

This clone was detected once. The chain carries TRBV9 and TRBJ2-3; 13 bases line up with TRBD2. The CDR3 covers 17 residues. V gave up 4 bases and J gave up 0 bases; unmatched junction bases: 5. The germline gives CDR1 SGDLS, CDR2 YYNGEE. The CDR3 spells CASSRTSGGSSTDTQYF. Here the CDR3 DNA reads TGTGCCAGCAGCCGGACTAGCGGGGGATCAAGCACAGATACGCAGTATTTT.

V usage is TRBV10-3 and J usage is TRBJ1-1; weak D call: TRBD1 (5 bases). Germline V gene sequence: CDR1 ENHRY, CDR2 SYGVKD. With 3 bases removed from V and 4 bases from J, the gap between germline ends came to 12 bases. CDR3 size: 14 residues. CDR3 loop: CAISDRGQTTEAFF. CDR3 nucleotide sequence: TGTGCCATCAGTGACCGTGGACAAACCACTGAAGCTTTCTTT.

V is TRBV28 and J is TRBJ1-5; D ambiguous. The germline V gene has CDR1 MDHEN and CDR2 SYDVKM. Trimming shortened V by 11 bases and J by 3 bases, and 14 bases separated the two germline ends. The CDR3 is made up of 13 amino acids. The CDR3 nucleotides are TGTGCCTTCAGTTCGGGGAACAATCAGCCCCAGCATTTT. It translates to CAFSSGNNQPQHF.

The V gene is TRBV5-1, the J gene TRBJ1-2; 9 positions match TRBD1. The CDR3 spans 14 residues. V lost 4 bases and J lost 1; bases outside the gene matches: 2. Germline V gene lookup returns CDR1 SGHRS and CDR2 YFSETQ. The CDR3 sequence is CASSVTGGNYGYTF. CDR3 coding DNA: TGCGCCAGCAGCGTGACAGGGGGTAACTATGGCTACACCTTC.

This clone has more than one count but fewer than ten. This sequence joins TRBV2 and TRBJ1-4; D gene ambiguous. Germline V gives CDR1 SNHLY, CDR2 FYNNEI. The CDR3 is 13 residues long. V was pared by 10 bases and J by 3 bases, with 12 bases between. The CDR3 is CATQAGPNEKLFF. In DNA form, the CDR3 reads TGTGCCACACAAGCGGGTCCTAATGAAAAACTGTTTTTT.

This clone was counted a single time. This chain joins TRBV19 and TRBJ1-2, with a possible D match to TRBD1 (6 bases). The CDR3 totals 15 residues. V lost 4 bases and J lost 4, with 16 bases in between. Germline V CDR1 and CDR2: LNHDA, SQIVND (reference sequence). This chain's CDR3 is CASSSLQGSGYGYTF. The CDR3 bases are TGTGCCAGTAGTAGCCTCCAGGGGTCGGGCTATGGCTACACCTTC.

The chain joins TRBV30 to TRBJ2-5, with D perhaps TRBD1 (5 bases). The V gene lost 1 base and the J gene lost 0 bases, with 9 bases spanning the gap. Germline lookup yields CDR1 GTSNPN and CDR2 SVGIG (reference sequence). This CDR3 spans 14 amino acids. The CDR3 DNA follows: TGTGCCTGGAGTGACCAGGGATACCAAGAGACCCAGTACTTC. It yields the protein CAWSDQGYQETQYF.

This chain links TRBV5-6 with TRBJ2-7; tentative D call: TRBD1 (5 bases). Trimming removed 3 bases at V and 2 bases at J, with 9 bases between. This CDR3 has 13 residues. The germline gives CDR1 SGHDT, CDR2 YYEEEE. The CDR3, as DNA: TGTGCCAGCAGCTCAATACAGGCCTACGAGCAGTACGTC. Translating it yields CASSSIQAYEQYV.

The chain recombines TRBV2 with TRBJ2-2, with 10 positions matching TRBD2. Per the germline V gene, CDR1 is SNHLY and CDR2 is FYNNEI. Germline trimming cut 7 bases from V and 2 bases from J; bases unmatched to any gene: 13. This CDR3 has 18 amino acids. The CDR3 sequence is CASMRRLAGAFNTGELFF. The CDR3 nucleotides are TGTGCCAGCATGAGGAGGCTAGCGGGGGCCTTTAACACCGGGGAGCTGTTTTTT.

The rearrangement joins TRBV27 to TRBJ2-7; 12 bases match TRBD2. The CDR3 extends over 16 amino acids. The junction had 7 bases not matched to a gene; V was cut back by 5 bases and J by 2 bases. Germline CDR1 MNHEY, CDR2 SMNVEV (reference sequence). The CDR3 loop reads CASSRPTSGGTYEQYF. DNA for the CDR3: TGTGCCAGCAGTCGACCGACTAGCGGGGGAACCTACGAGCAGTACTTC.

V usage is TRBV9 and J usage is TRBJ2-1, with 9 positions matching TRBD2. CDR1 and CDR2 (germline): SGDLS, YYNGEE. The CDR3 extends over 15 amino acids. V trimming: 0 bases; J trimming: 8 bases; junction bases outside the gene matches: 6. The CDR3 reads CASSVGLAGTDEQFF. The DNA of the CDR3 is TGTGCCAGCAGCGTAGGCCTAGCGGGAACGGATGAGCAGTTCTTC.

This clone was counted only a few times. The CDR3 here is CASSQDFNEKLFF. The CDR3, as DNA: TGTGCCAGCAGCCAGGACTTCAATGAAAAACTGTTTTTT. The chain joins TRBV3-1 (or the pseudogene TRBV3-2) to TRBJ1-4; unclear D gene. Germline-derived CDR1 and CDR2 are LGHDT and YNNKEL (reference sequence). Trimming took 3 bases from V and 5 from J, leaving 7 bases between them. This CDR3 has 13 residues.

The chain carries TRBV30 and TRBJ1-5; maybe TRBD1 (6 bases). The germline V gene encodes CDR1 GTSNPN and CDR2 SVGIG (reference sequence). The CDR3 length is 13 residues. Between the trimmed V and J ends, which lost 5 bases and 3 bases, there was a span of 11 bases. The CDR3 bases are TGTGCCTGGGCCCACAGGGACAATCAGCCCCAGCATTTT. This translates into CAWAHRDNQPQHF.

V is TRBV7-2 and J is TRBJ2-3; D not resolved. The ends were cut back, 5 bases at V and 2 bases at J, with 14 bases in the middle. Germline CDR1 reads SGHTA; CDR2 reads FQGNSA. The length of the CDR3 is 15 residues. CDR3 protein: CASSRGSSVTDTQYF. In nucleotides, the CDR3 is TGTGCCAGCAGCAGAGGTAGTAGTGTCACAGATACGCAGTATTTT.

V usage is TRBV18 and J usage is TRBJ1-4; possibly TRBD1 for D (6 bases). The CDR3 has 14 amino acids. The V end lost 6 bases, the J end lost 4 bases, and 12 bases lay between the germline ends. Germline CDR1 is KGHSH and CDR2 is LQKENI. CDR3: CASSPRGDNEKLFF. The CDR3 region has the DNA TGTGCCAGCTCGCCCAGGGGTGATAATGAAAAACTGTTTTTT.

This chain joins TRBV6-6 and TRBJ1-1; perhaps TRBD1 as D (6 bases). CDR1 and CDR2 from the germline V gene are MNHNY and SVGAGI (reference sequence). V was trimmed by 2 bases and J by 0 bases, leaving 13 bases between them. The CDR3 runs to 16 residues. Here the CDR3 DNA reads TGTGCCAGCAGTTACGATACAGGGTTGATGAACACTGAAGCTTTCTTT. Its translation is CASSYDTGLMNTEAFF.

The genes are TRBV6-5 and TRBJ1-2; 7 positions agree with TRBD1. Germline V lookup: CDR1 MNHEY, CDR2 SVGAGI. The CDR3 runs to 14 residues. V was pared by 6 bases and J by 6 bases, with 10 bases of the junction left unmatched. CDR3 sequence (DNA): TGTGCCAGCAGAATTACAACAGGGGAACATGGCTACACCTTC. Protein sequence: CASRITTGEHGYTF.

The rearrangement links TRBV2 to TRBJ2-7; 7 bases line up with TRBD1. CDR1 and CDR2 (germline): SNHLY, FYNNEI. V trimming: 7 bases; J trimming: 3 bases; junction bases outside the gene matches: 3. The CDR3 length is 12 residues. The CDR3 here is CASNRQGYEQYF. The CDR3 region has the DNA TGTGCCAGCAACCGACAGGGCTACGAGCAGTACTTC. The whole variable domain, filled in from reference TRBV2 and TRBJ2-7, reads EPEVTQTPSHQVTQMGQEVILRCVPISNHLYFYWYRQILGQKVEFLVSFYNNEISEKSEIFDDQFSVERPDGSNFTLKIRSTKLEDSAMYFCASNRQGYEQYFGPGTRLTVT.

The chain recombines TRBV7-2 with TRBJ2-1, with 9 positions matching TRBD2. This CDR3 comprises 16 residues. The J segment lost 6 bases and the V segment lost 4 bases, leaving 10 bases of the junction unmatched. The germline CDR1 and CDR2 sequences are SGHTA and FQGNSA. The chain's CDR3 is CASSSWGSGGSNEQFF. The CDR3 DNA reads TGTGCCAGCAGCTCCTGGGGTAGCGGGGGCTCCAATGAGCAGTTCTTC.

This chain uses TRBV10-1 with TRBJ2-2, with D possibly matching TRBD2 (5 bases). The CDR3 totals 16 residues. Per germline, CDR1 WNHNN and CDR2 SYGVQD (reference sequence). Trimming stripped 2 bases from V and 1 base from J, with 11 bases between. CDR3 in DNA: TGCGCCAGCAGTGAGGTACACGGGGAGAACACCGGGGAGCTGTTTTTT. Protein sequence: CASSEVHGENTGELFF.

This CDR3 is CASSSEGKQYF. In nucleotides, the CDR3 is TGTGCCAGCTCCTCGGAGGGGAAGCAGTACTTC. V and J are TRBV11-1 and TRBJ2-7, with D maybe TRBD2 (6 bases). This CDR3 comprises 11 residues. CDR1 is SGHAT and CDR2 is FQDESV in the germline V gene (reference sequence). Trimming stripped 8 bases from V and 8 bases from J, with 13 bases between.

This clone was recorded only once. The V call is TRBV4-1, the J call TRBJ2-1; perhaps TRBD2 as D (7 bases). Trimming stripped 1 base from V and 2 bases from J, with 12 bases between. Per germline, CDR1 MGHRA and CDR2 YSYEKL. The CDR3 is made up of 16 amino acids. CDR3 protein: CASSQAGGPAYNEQFF. CDR3 in DNA: TGCGCCAGCAGCCAAGCCGGGGGGCCTGCCTACAATGAGCAGTTCTTC.

The rearrangement uses TRBV2 and TRBJ1-1; 9 bases agree with TRBD1. Germline lookup yields CDR1 SNHLY and CDR2 FYNNEI. Losses at the gene ends were 2 bases for V and 5 bases for J; bases not matched to a gene: 9. CDR3 size: 16 residues. The CDR3 sequence: CASSEKGTGLRTEAFF. As DNA, the CDR3 is TGTGCCAGCAGTGAAAAAGGGACAGGGCTACGGACTGAAGCTTTCTTT.

The sample holds many counts of this clone. The CDR3 DNA follows: TGTGCCAGCAGTTCACAAAACTATGGCTACACCTTC. Translating gives CASSSQNYGYTF. This chain connects TRBV27 to TRBJ1-2; D not certain. Germline CDR1 reads MNHEY; CDR2 reads SMNVEV (reference sequence). The CDR3 has 12 amino acids. V shed 4 bases and J shed 2 bases, with 5 bases lying between them.

V usage is TRBV12-3 or TRBV12-4 and J usage is TRBJ1-1, with a weak D call TRBD1 (5 bases). CDR3 length: 13 residues. V lost 4 bases and J 6 bases, leaving 12 bases between the germline ends. For the CDR3, the DNA is TGTGCCAGCAGTTCCGACAGAGGCGCTGAAGCTTTCTTT. This sequence encodes CASSSDRGAEAFF.

CDR3 nucleotide sequence: TGCAGTGCTAGTTTCAGGGACGAGCAGTACTTC. It specifies CSASFRDEQYF. The V gene is TRBV20-1, the J gene TRBJ2-7, with D possibly matching TRBD1 (5 bases). This CDR3 has 11 amino acids. Germline CDR1 DFQATT, CDR2 SNEGSKA (reference sequence). The V end lost 3 bases, the J end lost 5 bases, and 8 bases lay between the germline ends.

The chain links TRBV12-5 to TRBJ2-2, with a weak D call TRBD1 (6 bases). V dropped 3 bases and J dropped 2 bases, with 22 bases sitting between them. Germline lookup yields CDR1 LGHNT and CDR2 FRNRAP. This CDR3 is built from 19 residues. The CDR3 loop is CASGFDRYRTAINTGELFF. In DNA form, the CDR3 reads TGTGCTAGTGGTTTCGACCGGTATCGGACAGCTATTAACACCGGGGAGCTGTTTTTT.

The chain is built from TRBV27 and TRBJ1-5, with TRBD1 matching 8 bases. Per the germline V gene, CDR1 is MNHEY and CDR2 is SMNVEV (reference sequence). The CDR3 contains 14 residues. With 3 bases clipped from V and 7 bases from J, the junction kept 5 bases outside the gene matches. CDR3 amino acids: CASSLTGVLQPQHF. The CDR3 region has the DNA TGTGCCAGCAGTTTGACAGGGGTTCTACAGCCCCAGCATTTT.

The V call is TRBV2, the J call TRBJ2-7; 10 bases are shared with TRBD2. The CDR3 contains 14 residues. V shed 10 bases and J 5 bases; nucleotides not matched to a gene: 11. Germline-derived CDR1 and CDR2 are SNHLY and FYNNEI. CDR3 loop: CAKSLAGDGNEQYF. CDR3 sequence (DNA): TGTGCCAAGTCCCTAGCGGGAGATGGGAACGAGCAGTACTTC.

The chain combines TRBV3-1 (or the pseudogene TRBV3-2) with TRBJ2-7, with D possibly being TRBD2 (7 bases). The CDR3 consists of 14 residues. The ends were cut back, 4 bases at V and 2 bases at J, with 12 bases in the middle. Germline CDR1 is LGHDT and CDR2 is YNNKEL (reference sequence). The CDR3 DNA sequence: TGTGCCAGCAGCCGAAGGGGGGGGGCCTACGAGCAGTACTTC. It is translated as CASSRRGGAYEQYF.